The next 19 T cell receptor beta chains were all read from a single sample in a study of blood T cell repertoires in COVID-19. Clones were read by immunoSEQ multiplex PCR, and TCRdb kept only the in-frame ones, dropping some. The sample records 150,000 to 200,000 clones, roughly 92% being singletons. Material: peripheral blood. All receptors derive from a man aged 25-45 years with COVID-19, enrolled during active disease.

This chain links TRBV6-5 with TRBJ2-2; D perhaps matches TRBD1 (6 bases). The V end lost 2 bases, the J end lost 0 bases, and 7 bases lay between the germline ends. CDR1 and CDR2 from the germline V gene are MNHEY and SVGAGI. CDR3 length equals 15 residues. The CDR3 DNA is TGTGCCAGCAGTTACCGGACAGCGAACACCGGGGAGCTGTTTTTT. This encodes CASSYRTANTGELFF.

The CDR3 nucleotides read TGTGCCAGCAGGTCGACAGGGGTTGTCACAGATACGCAGTATTTT. It translates to CASRSTGVVTDTQYF. This chain links TRBV6-5 with TRBJ2-3; 8 nucleotides agree with TRBD1. The V and J ends lost 6 bases and 2 bases, in that order; junction bases with no gene match: 7. The CDR3 length is 15 residues. Germline V gene lookup returns CDR1 MNHEY and CDR2 SVGAGI.

CDR3 sequence: CASSPVGQKNYGYTF. CDR3 in DNA: TGCGCCAGCAGCCCGGTAGGACAGAAGAACTATGGCTACACCTTC. This sequence joins TRBV5-1 and TRBJ1-2; the D gene is possibly TRBD1 (6 bases). Germline CDR1 SGHRS, CDR2 YFSETQ. The CDR3 length is 15 residues. Trimming removed 4 bases from V and 2 bases from J, with 15 bases in between.

The CDR3 is CASSLAGRRGSYGYTF. In DNA, the CDR3 is TGCGCCAGCAGCTTGGCAGGGAGGAGGGGTAGCTATGGCTACACCTTC. This sequence joins TRBV5-1 and TRBJ1-2, with D tentatively TRBD1 (5 bases). Per the germline V gene, CDR1 is SGHRS and CDR2 is YFSETQ. The germline V and J ends were trimmed by 0 bases and 4 bases, with 16 bases remaining between them. The CDR3 runs to 16 residues.

V usage is TRBV19 and J usage is TRBJ2-2, with 10 bases that match TRBD1. Trimming removed 5 bases from V and 6 bases from J; junction bases left unmatched: 9. Germline assignment: CDR1 LNHDA and CDR2 SQIVND (reference sequence). This CDR3 is 16 amino acids long. CDR3 DNA sequence: TGTGCCAGTAGTCGAACCGGGACAGGGGTCCCCGGGGAGCTGTTTTTT. Translation: CASSRTGTGVPGELFF.

Many counts were recorded for this clone. The rearrangement links TRBV4-1 to TRBJ1-6, with D perhaps matching TRBD1 (6 bases). Trimming removed 5 bases at V and 0 bases at J, with 17 bases between. Germline V lookup: CDR1 MGHRA, CDR2 YSYEKL. CDR3 size: 18 residues. CDR3 coding DNA: TGCGCCAGCAGCGGGGCAGGGGTTAAAAGCTCCTATAATTCACCCCTCCACTTT. Protein product: CASSGAGVKSSYNSPLHF.

This chain links TRBV6-5 with TRBJ2-7, with TRBD2 as a possible D gene (5 bases). The CDR3 length is 15 residues. Germline V gene lookup returns CDR1 MNHEY and CDR2 SVGAGI. V was cut by 0 bases and J by 0 bases, with 9 bases left in between. CDR3 in DNA: TGTGCCAGCAGTTACTCGATTCGGGGCTCCTACGAGCAGTACTTC. The encoded protein is CASSYSIRGSYEQYF.

Only a few counts were recorded for this clone. The rearrangement uses TRBV12-5 and TRBJ1-5; perhaps TRBD1 as D (5 bases). The CDR3 runs 15 residues. The V end was cut by 0 bases, the J end by 6 bases, with 12 bases between. Germline V gene sequence: CDR1 LGHNT, CDR2 FRNRAP. CDR3 nucleotide sequence: TGTGCTAGTGGTTTGGTTATCGGGGGGTCTCAGCCCCAGCATTTT. It specifies CASGLVIGGSQPQHF.

The gene calls are TRBV5-1 and TRBJ2-1, with no clear D. Trimming removed 2 bases from V and 0 bases from J, with 6 bases in between. The germline V gene encodes CDR1 SGHRS and CDR2 YFSETQ. The CDR3 consists of 14 residues. In DNA, the CDR3 is TGCGCCAGCAGCTTCGAGAGCTCCTACAATGAGCAGTTCTTC. It codes for CASSFESSYNEQFF. Drawing the rest from reference TRBV5-1 and TRBJ2-1, the complete variable domain is KAGVTQTPRYLIKTRGQQVTLSCSPISGHRSVSWYQQTPGQGLQFLFEYFSETQRNKGNFPGRFSGRQFSNSRSEMNVSTLELGDSALYLCASSFESSYNEQFFGPGTRLTVL.

The V call is TRBV7-3, the J call TRBJ1-1; D not resolved. Germline V gives CDR1 SGHTA, CDR2 FQGTGA. V dropped 8 bases and J dropped 0 bases, with 10 bases sitting between them. CDR3 length: 13 amino acids. The CDR3 loop reads CASGIGMNTEAFF. The CDR3 nucleotides read TGTGCCAGCGGCATTGGCATGAACACTGAAGCTTTCTTT.

The V gene is TRBV3-1 (or the pseudogene TRBV3-2), the J gene TRBJ2-3, with no clear D. This CDR3 contains 14 residues. V lost 0 bases, J lost 4 bases, and 8 bases lay in between. Per germline, CDR1 LGHDT and CDR2 YNNKEL (reference sequence). In DNA, the CDR3 is TGTGCCAGCAGCCAAGATACAGCTGCAGATACGCAGTATTTT. It yields the protein CASSQDTAADTQYF.

This chain connects TRBV5-4 to TRBJ1-4, with D possibly matching TRBD1 (5 bases). The CDR3 spans 16 residues. Trimming took 3 bases from V and 8 from J, leaving 20 bases between them. Germline values: CDR1 SGHNT, CDR2 YYREEE (reference sequence). CDR3 bases: TGTGCCAGCAGCTCGGGTCGGGCCTCTGCAGGGGAAAAACTGTTTTTT. Residues: CASSSGRASAGEKLFF.

This sequence joins TRBV19 and TRBJ2-2, with 9 bases aligning to TRBD1. V shed 3 bases and J 7 bases; nucleotides not matched to a gene: 15. The CDR3 spans 18 residues. Germline CDR1 is LNHDA and CDR2 is SQIVND (reference sequence). The DNA of the CDR3 is TGTGCCAGTAGTATGGCGGGACAGGGCCTTTTCAGGGACGGGGAGCTGTTTTTT. As protein: CASSMAGQGLFRDGELFF.

The gene calls are TRBV2 and TRBJ1-5; TRBD1 matches 7 bases. The V gene's germline CDR1 is SNHLY and CDR2 FYNNEI. V gave up 6 bases and J gave up 6 bases; unmatched junction bases: 11. The CDR3 covers 15 residues. CDR3 sequence (DNA): TGTGCCAGCAGCTGGGGGACAGTTATGGGTCAGCCCCAGCATTTT. Its protein product is CASSWGTVMGQPQHF. Based on the CDR3 plus reference TRBV2 and TRBJ1-5, the full variable domain is EPEVTQTPSHQVTQMGQEVILRCVPISNHLYFYWYRQILGQKVEFLVSFYNNEISEKSEIFDDQFSVERPDGSNFTLKIRSTKLEDSAMYFCASSWGTVMGQPQHFGDGTRLSIL.

The chain couples TRBV4-1 to TRBJ2-5; TRBD2 matches 11 bases. The CDR3 runs to 18 residues. CDR1 is MGHRA, CDR2 YSYEKL, per germline. V gave up 2 bases and J gave up 0 bases; unmatched junction bases: 8. The CDR3 loop is CASSQRLSGGAYQETQYF. The DNA of the CDR3 is TGCGCCAGCAGCCAACGTCTTAGCGGGGGGGCCTACCAAGAGACCCAGTACTTC.

The chain links TRBV27 to TRBJ1-3; 8 bases are a match to TRBD1. The CDR3 is 15 amino acids. The germline CDR1 and CDR2 sequences are MNHEY and SMNVEV (reference sequence). J was trimmed by 4 bases and V by 8 bases; bases with no gene match: 10. CDR3: CASAPTRDRGNTIYF. DNA of the CDR3: TGTGCCAGCGCCCCTACACGGGACAGGGGAAACACCATATATTTT.

The rearrangement joins TRBV5-1 to TRBJ2-7, with D possibly matching TRBD1 (5 bases). Germline CDR1 and CDR2: SGHRS and YFSETQ. Trimming left V 0 bases short and J 2 bases short, with 12 bases between. CDR3 length equals 15 residues. The DNA of the CDR3 is TGCGCCAGCAGCTTGGAAGGGGTTACCACCTACGAGCAGTACTTC. Protein product: CASSLEGVTTYEQYF.

Here the CDR3 reads CASSQDSTGSLYNEQFF. The CDR3 coding sequence is TGCGCCAGCAGCCAAGATTCCACAGGGAGCCTCTACAATGAGCAGTTCTTC. The rearrangement links TRBV4-1 to TRBJ2-1, with TRBD1 as a possible D gene (6 bases). Germline CDR1 is MGHRA and CDR2 is YSYEKL. The V end lost 0 bases, the J end lost 3 bases, and 15 bases lay between the germline ends. The length of the CDR3 is 17 residues.

J is TRBJ2-7 and V is TRBV4-1; D might be TRBD1 (6 bases). CDR3 size: 15 residues. V was clipped by 2 bases and J by 2 bases, with 13 bases between them. Per germline, CDR1 MGHRA and CDR2 YSYEKL. The CDR3 here is CASSQTGTYAYEQYF. The CDR3 DNA follows: TGCGCCAGCAGCCAAACCGGGACATACGCCTACGAGCAGTACTTC.